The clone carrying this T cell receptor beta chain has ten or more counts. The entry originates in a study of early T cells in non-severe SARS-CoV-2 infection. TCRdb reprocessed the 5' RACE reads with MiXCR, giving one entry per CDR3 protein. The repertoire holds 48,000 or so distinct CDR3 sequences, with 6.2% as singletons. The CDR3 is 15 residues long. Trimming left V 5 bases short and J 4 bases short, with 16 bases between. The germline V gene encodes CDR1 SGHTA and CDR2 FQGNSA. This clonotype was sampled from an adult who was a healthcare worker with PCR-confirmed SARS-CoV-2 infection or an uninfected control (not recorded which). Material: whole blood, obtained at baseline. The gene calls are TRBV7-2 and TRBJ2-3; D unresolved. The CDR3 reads CASSPSAERADTQYF. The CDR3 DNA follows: TGTGCCAGCAGCCCTTCGGCGGAAAGGGCAGATACGCAGTATTTT.